This TCR beta chain was sequenced for a study of blood T cell repertoires in COVID-19. Study as a whole: Collection of acute and convalescent COVID-19 samples took place in the United States, Italy and Spain.

This CDR3 is built from 13 residues. Germline CDR1 SGHRS, CDR2 YFSETQ. Trimming took 4 bases from V and 4 from J, leaving 11 bases between them. Clones were sequenced by immunoSEQ multiplex PCR, and TCRdb holds only the in-frame ones, with some missing. Of roughly 140,000 clones listed, roughly 84% are singletons. It was during active infection that Seattle patients were enrolled and then longitudinally followed. The chain is built from TRBV5-1 and TRBJ1-1; D unclear. Sequenced sample: peripheral blood. This clonotype was sampled from a woman aged 55 to 70 with COVID-19, enrolled during active disease. The CDR3, as DNA: TGCGCCAGCAGCCGGGAGGGTTCCACTGAAGCTTTCTTT. It codes for CASSREGSTEAFF.